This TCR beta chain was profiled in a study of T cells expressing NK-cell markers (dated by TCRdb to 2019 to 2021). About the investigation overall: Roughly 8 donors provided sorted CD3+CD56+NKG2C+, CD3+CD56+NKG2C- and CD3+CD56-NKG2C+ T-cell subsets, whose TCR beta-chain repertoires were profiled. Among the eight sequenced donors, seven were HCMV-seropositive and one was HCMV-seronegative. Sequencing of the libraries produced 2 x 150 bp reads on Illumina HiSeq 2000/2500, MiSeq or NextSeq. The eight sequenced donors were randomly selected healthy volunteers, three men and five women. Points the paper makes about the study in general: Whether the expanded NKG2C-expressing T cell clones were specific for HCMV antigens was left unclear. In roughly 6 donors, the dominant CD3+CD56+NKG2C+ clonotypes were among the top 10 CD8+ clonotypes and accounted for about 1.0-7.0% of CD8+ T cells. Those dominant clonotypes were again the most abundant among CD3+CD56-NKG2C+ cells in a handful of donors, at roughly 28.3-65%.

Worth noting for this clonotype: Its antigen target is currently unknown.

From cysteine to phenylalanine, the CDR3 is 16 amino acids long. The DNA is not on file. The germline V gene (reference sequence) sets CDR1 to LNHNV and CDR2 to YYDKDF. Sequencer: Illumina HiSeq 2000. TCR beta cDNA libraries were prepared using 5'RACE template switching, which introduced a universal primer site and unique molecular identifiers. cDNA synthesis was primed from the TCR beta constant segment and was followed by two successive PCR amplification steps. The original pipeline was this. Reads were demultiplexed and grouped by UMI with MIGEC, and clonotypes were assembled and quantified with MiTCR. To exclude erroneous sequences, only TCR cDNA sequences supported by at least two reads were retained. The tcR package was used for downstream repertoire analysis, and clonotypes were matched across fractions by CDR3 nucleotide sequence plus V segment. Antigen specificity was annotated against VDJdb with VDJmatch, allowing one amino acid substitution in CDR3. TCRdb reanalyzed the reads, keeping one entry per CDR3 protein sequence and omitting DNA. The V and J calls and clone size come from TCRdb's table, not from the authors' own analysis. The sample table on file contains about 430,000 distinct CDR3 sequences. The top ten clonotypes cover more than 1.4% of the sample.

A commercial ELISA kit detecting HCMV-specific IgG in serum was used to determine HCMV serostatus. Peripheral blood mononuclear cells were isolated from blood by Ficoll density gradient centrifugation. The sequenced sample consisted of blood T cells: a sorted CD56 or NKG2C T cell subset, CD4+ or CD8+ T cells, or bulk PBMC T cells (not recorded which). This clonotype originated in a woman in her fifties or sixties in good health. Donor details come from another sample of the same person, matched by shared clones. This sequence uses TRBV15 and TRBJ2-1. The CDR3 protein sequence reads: CATSREVATSDNEQFF.